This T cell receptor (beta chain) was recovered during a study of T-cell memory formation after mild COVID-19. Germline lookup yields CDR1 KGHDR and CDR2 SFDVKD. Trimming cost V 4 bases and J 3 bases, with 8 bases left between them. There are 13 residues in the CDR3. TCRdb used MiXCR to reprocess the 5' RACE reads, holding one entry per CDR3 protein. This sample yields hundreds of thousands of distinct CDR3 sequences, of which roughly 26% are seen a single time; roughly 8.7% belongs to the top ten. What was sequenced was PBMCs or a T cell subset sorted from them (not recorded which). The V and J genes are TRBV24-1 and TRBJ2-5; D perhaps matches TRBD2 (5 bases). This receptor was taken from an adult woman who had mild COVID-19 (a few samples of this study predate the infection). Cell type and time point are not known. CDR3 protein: CATSELGEETQYF. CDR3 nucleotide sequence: TGTGCCACCAGTGAACTAGGAGAAGAGACCCAGTACTTC.